A selection of T cell receptor beta chains follows, all from one sample in a study of T-cell reconstitution after alpha-beta-depleted transplantation in children. A single record per CDR3 protein comes from TCRdb applying MiXCR to the PCR reads. The data contain around 25,000 distinct CDR3 sequences, 18% of them singletons. This specimen was PBMCs, mostly from graft donor cells, taken 60 days after TCRalphabeta/CD19-depleted stem cell transplant. The receptor source for this set is a male patient aged 2-15 years who had a stem cell transplant for acute lymphoblastic leukemia, so the T cells may come from the graft donor. Both conserved end residues are part of each CDR3. The D gene is left open where the match is weak. Clone sizes are given selectively: once, few, many, or a class where the clone is expanded.

j_call	clone_size	d_call	v_call	cdr3_nt	cdr3_aa
TRBJ2-5	few	-	TRBV20-1	TGCAGTGCTAGCTTTGTGGCACGGGGTCAAGAGACCCAGTACTTC	CSASFVARGQETQYF
TRBJ2-1	few	-	TRBV10-3	TGTGCCGGCCGGTCTACCGTCCGGGGAGAGCAGTTCTTC	CAGRSTVRGEQFF
TRBJ2-1	-	-	TRBV6-5	TGTGCCAGCAGTTATGGTGCGGGGCTGGGAGGTGAGCAGTTCTTC	CASSYGAGLGGEQFF
TRBJ1-2	many	-	TRBV5-1	TGCGCCAGCAGCTTGGAGGGCAGCCTCTATGGCTACACCTTC	CASSLEGSLYGYTF
TRBJ2-7	-	TRBD2	TRBV29-1	TGCAGCGTTCGTCAGAGGACTAGCTTCTTCTACGAGCAGTACTTC	CSVRQRTSFFYEQYF
TRBJ1-5	-	-	TRBV6-1	TGTGCCAGCAGTAAACAGGTTTATAGCAATCAGCCCCAGCATTTT	CASSKQVYSNQPQHF
TRBJ2-7	-	TRBD1	TRBV7-3	TGTGCCAGCAGCTTAGACGGGGACAGGGGGCGCGAGCAGTACTTC	CASSLDGDRGREQYF
TRBJ2-1	-	TRBD2	TRBV4-2	TGTGCCAGCAGCCAAGATCTGGGGACTAGAGGCAATGAGCAGTTCTTC	CASSQDLGTRGNEQFF
TRBJ2-7	few	-	TRBV7-9	TGTGCCAGCAGCTTAGCGCGATTTTCTGAGCAGTACTTC	CASSLARFSEQYF
TRBJ1-2	few	-	TRBV7-2	TGTGCCAGCAGCTTAGCGGTGGGGGGGCTAGAGAGCACCTTC	CASSLAVGGLESTF
TRBJ2-3	many	-	TRBV5-1	TGCGCCAGCAGCTCCCTTCAGGGAAGCACAGATACGCAGTATTTT	CASSSLQGSTDTQYF
TRBJ2-7	-	TRBD1	TRBV15	TGTGCCACCAGCAGAGACAGGGGGCGCTTGTCTGGCGAGCAGTACTTC	CATSRDRGRLSGEQYF
TRBJ2-7	few	-	TRBV6-1	TGTGCCAGCAGGGACAACTACGAGCAGTACTTC	CASRDNYEQYF
TRBJ1-1	many	-	TRBV5-8	TGTGCCACCAGAGGGCGGTCTGAAGCTTTCTTT	CATRGRSEAFF
TRBJ1-1	-	-	TRBV2	TGTGCCGGACAAAAGATGAACACTGAAGCTTTCTTT	CAGQKMNTEAFF
TRBJ2-3	few	-	TRBV5-1	TGCGCCAGCAGCTTGGAGGGCCAGAGCACAGATACGCAGTATTTT	CASSLEGQSTDTQYF
TRBJ2-7	many	-	TRBV12-3/TRBV12-4	TGTGCCAGCAGTCGACAGGTTTCCTACGAGCAGTACTTC	CASSRQVSYEQYF
TRBJ2-5	-	TRBD2	TRBV4-2	TGTGCCAGCAGCCAGACTAGCGGGGGGGTGGGGGAGACCCAGTACTTC	CASSQTSGGVGETQYF
TRBJ2-3	-	-	TRBV20-1	TGCAGTGCAAACCGGGACTCCCGCACAGATACGCAGTATTTT	CSANRDSRTDTQYF
TRBJ2-7	few	TRBD1	TRBV7-9	TGTGCCGCAGGGGAGACAGGGTCAGACTACGAGCAGTACTTC	CAAGETGSDYEQYF
TRBJ2-1	many	TRBD1	TRBV10-2	TGCGCCAGCACTCTGACAGGGGAGGTTCGCAATGAGCAGTTCTTC	CASTLTGEVRNEQFF
TRBJ1-1	many	TRBD1	TRBV20-1	TGCAGTGCTAGAGCGGGACAGGGGAACACTGAAGCTTTCTTT	CSARAGQGNTEAFF
TRBJ2-7	-	-	TRBV6-1	TGTGCCAGCAGTCGGGCTTGGCGGGACGAGGGGCAGTACTTC	CASSRAWRDEGQYF
TRBJ2-6	-	-	TRBV5-1	TGCGCCAGCAGCTTGGCGGTGGGCTCTGGGGCCAACGTCCTGACTTTC	CASSLAVGSGANVLTF
TRBJ2-5	-	-	TRBV20-1	TGCAGTGCGAAGCCGATCGGAGCAATTGAGACCCAGTACTTC	CSAKPIGAIETQYF
TRBJ1-2	-	-	TRBV20-1	TGCAGTGCCCCTCGGCCGGGGCTGGTGCCCAACTATGGCTACACCTTC	CSAPRPGLVPNYGYTF
TRBJ1-2	medium-sized	-	TRBV29-1	TGCAGCGTTGAAGATCTTGAACCGTATGGCTACACCTTC	CSVEDLEPYGYTF
TRBJ2-6	few	TRBD2	TRBV11-1	TGTGCCAGCACACCTGTTAGCGGGAGTTCGGCTGGGGCCAACGTCCTGACTTTC	CASTPVSGSSAGANVLTF
TRBJ1-4	-	-	TRBV5-1	TGCGCCAGCAGCATCGAGGGTGGGCCTAATGAAAAACTGTTTTTT	CASSIEGGPNEKLFF
TRBJ1-3	few	TRBD1	TRBV12-3/TRBV12-4	TGTGCCAGCAGTTTTTACCTTAGGGGGACAGGGGCCCACTCTGGAAACACCATATATTTT	CASSFYLRGTGAHSGNTIYF
TRBJ2-2	few	TRBD2	TRBV6-2/TRBV6-3	TGTGCCAGCAGTCAACAGCGGGGGAACACCGGGGAGCTGTTTTTT	CASSQQRGNTGELFF
TRBJ2-5	many	-	TRBV20-1	TGCAGTGCTAGACGTAGAGAGACCCAGTACTTC	CSARRRETQYF
TRBJ2-5	-	-	TRBV14	TGTGCCAGCAGCCAAATTACAGGAAAATCCGAAGAGACCCAGTACTTC	CASSQITGKSEETQYF
TRBJ2-5	-	-	TRBV30	TGTGCCTGGTTCCAGGAGGGGGGAGAGACCCAGTACTTC	CAWFQEGGETQYF
TRBJ2-1	many	TRBD2	TRBV10-3	TGTGCCATCGGGGGCGGGGGGGCCGTGGCCGACAATGAGCAGTTCTTC	CAIGGGGAVADNEQFF
TRBJ1-2	few	TRBD1	TRBV12-3/TRBV12-4	TGTGCCAGCAGCCCCAAGGGACAGACCTATGGCTACACCTTC	CASSPKGQTYGYTF
TRBJ2-1	few	-	TRBV5-4	TGTGCCAGCAGCTTGAAAACTAACATCTTAGGCAATGAGCAGTTCTTC	CASSLKTNILGNEQFF
TRBJ2-2	few	-	TRBV19	TGTGCCAGTAGTGTGGGGCTGAACACCGGGGAGCTGTTTTTT	CASSVGLNTGELFF
TRBJ1-2	medium-sized	-	TRBV4-3	TGCGCCAGCAGCCAAGTCGATCGGGAGAGCTATGGCTACACCTTC	CASSQVDRESYGYTF
TRBJ2-1	-	-	TRBV20-1	TGCAGTGCAATGGCGGGACCTGGGGATGAGCAGTTCTTC	CSAMAGPGDEQFF